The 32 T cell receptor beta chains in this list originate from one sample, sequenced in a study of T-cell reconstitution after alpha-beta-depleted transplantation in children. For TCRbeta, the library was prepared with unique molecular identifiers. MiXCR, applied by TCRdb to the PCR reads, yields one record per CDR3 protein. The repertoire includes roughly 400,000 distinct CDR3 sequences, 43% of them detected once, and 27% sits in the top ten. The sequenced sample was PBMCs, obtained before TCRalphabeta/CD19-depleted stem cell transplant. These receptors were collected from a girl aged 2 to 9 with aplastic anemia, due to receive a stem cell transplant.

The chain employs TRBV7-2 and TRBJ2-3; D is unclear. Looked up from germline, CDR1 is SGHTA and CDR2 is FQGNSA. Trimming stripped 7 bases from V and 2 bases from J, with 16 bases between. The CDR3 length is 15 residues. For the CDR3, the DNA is TGTGCCAGCAACGTACGGGCCGGGTACACAGATACGCAGTATTTT. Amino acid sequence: CASNVRAGYTDTQYF.

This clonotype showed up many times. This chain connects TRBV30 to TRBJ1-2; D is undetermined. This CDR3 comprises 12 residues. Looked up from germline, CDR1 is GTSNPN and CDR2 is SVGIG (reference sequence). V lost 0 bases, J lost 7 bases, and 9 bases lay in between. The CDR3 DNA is TGTGCCTGGAGTGTAGGGCCGAGTGGCTACACCTTC. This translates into CAWSVGPSGYTF.

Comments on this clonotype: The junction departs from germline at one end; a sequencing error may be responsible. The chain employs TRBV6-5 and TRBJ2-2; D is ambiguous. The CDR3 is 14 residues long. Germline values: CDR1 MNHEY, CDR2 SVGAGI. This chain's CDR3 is CASTSLMNTGELFF. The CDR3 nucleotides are TGCGCCAGCACTTCCCTCATGAACACCGGGGAGCTGTTTTTT.

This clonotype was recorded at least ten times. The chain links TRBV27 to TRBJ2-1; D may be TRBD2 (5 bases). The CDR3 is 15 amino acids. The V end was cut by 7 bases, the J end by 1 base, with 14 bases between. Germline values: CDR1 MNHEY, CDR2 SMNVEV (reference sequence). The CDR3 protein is CASTRTRTSYNEQFF. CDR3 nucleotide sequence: TGTGCCAGCACCCGCACTAGAACTTCCTACAATGAGCAGTTCTTC.

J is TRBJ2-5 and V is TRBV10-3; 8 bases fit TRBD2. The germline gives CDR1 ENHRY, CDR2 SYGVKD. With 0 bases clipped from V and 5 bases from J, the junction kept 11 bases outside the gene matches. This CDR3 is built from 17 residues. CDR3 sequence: CAISESTTGTRRETQYF. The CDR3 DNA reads TGTGCCATCAGTGAGTCCACGACCGGGACTAGGAGGGAGACCCAGTACTTC.

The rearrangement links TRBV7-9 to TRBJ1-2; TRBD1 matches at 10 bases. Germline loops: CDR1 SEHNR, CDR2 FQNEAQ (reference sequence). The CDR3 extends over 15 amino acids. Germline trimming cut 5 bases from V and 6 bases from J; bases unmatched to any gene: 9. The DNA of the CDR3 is TGTGCCAGCAGCCCGAGACAGGGGGCTCCAAATGGCTACACCTTC. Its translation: CASSPRQGAPNGYTF.

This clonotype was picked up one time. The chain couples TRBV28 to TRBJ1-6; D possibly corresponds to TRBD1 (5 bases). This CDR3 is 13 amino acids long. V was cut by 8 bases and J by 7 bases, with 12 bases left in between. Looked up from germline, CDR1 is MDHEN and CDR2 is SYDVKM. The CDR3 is CASRGVSNSPLHF. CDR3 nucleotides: TGTGCCAGCCGGGGGGTTTCGAATTCACCCCTCCACTTT.

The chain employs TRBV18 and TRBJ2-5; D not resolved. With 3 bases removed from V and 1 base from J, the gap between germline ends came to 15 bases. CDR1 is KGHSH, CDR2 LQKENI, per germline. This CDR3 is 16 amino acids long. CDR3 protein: CASSPLGELGQETQYF. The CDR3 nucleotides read TGTGCCAGCTCACCCTTGGGTGAATTGGGCCAAGAGACCCAGTACTTC.

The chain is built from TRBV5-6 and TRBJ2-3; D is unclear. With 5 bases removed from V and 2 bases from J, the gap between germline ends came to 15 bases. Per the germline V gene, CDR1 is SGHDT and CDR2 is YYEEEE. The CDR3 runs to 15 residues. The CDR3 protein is CASSLRFLPTDTQYF. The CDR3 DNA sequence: TGTGCCAGCAGTCTCCGGTTCCTCCCCACAGATACGCAGTATTTT.

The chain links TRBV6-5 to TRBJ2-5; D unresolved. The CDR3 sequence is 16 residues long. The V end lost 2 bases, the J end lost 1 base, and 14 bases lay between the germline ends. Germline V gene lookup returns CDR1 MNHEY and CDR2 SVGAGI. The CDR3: CASSYQVPPSQETQYF. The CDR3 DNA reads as TGTGCCAGCAGTTACCAGGTTCCTCCCTCCCAAGAGACCCAGTACTTC.

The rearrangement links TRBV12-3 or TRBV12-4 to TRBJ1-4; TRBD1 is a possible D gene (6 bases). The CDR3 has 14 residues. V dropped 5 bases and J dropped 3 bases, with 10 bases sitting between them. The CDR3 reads CASSLGGSNEKLFF. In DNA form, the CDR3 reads TGTGCCAGCAGTCTAGGGGGTTCTAATGAAAAACTGTTTTTT.

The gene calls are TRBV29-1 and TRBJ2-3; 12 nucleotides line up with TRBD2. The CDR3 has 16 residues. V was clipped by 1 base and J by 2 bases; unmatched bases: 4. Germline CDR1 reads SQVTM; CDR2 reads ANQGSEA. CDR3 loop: CSVEGRLAGDTDTQYF. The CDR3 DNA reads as TGCAGCGTTGAAGGGAGACTAGCGGGGGACACAGATACGCAGTATTTT.

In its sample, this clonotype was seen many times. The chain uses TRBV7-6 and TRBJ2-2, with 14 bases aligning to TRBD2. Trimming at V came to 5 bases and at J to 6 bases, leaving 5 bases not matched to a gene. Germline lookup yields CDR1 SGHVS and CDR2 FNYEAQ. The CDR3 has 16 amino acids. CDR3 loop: CASSPGTSGSSGELFF. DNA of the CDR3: TGTGCCAGCAGCCCCGGGACTAGCGGGAGCTCCGGGGAGCTGTTTTTT.

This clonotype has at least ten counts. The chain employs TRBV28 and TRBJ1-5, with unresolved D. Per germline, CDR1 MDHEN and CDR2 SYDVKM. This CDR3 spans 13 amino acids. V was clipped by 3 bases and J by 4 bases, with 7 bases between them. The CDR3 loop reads CASSFTINQPQHF. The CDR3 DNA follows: TGTGCCAGCAGTTTCACTATTAATCAGCCCCAGCATTTT. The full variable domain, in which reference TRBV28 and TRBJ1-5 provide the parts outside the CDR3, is DVKVTQSSRYLVKRTGEKVFLECVQDMDHENMFWYRQDPGLGLRLIYFSYDVKMKEKGDIPEGYSVSREKKERFSLILESASTNQTSMYLCASSFTINQPQHFGDGTRLSIL.

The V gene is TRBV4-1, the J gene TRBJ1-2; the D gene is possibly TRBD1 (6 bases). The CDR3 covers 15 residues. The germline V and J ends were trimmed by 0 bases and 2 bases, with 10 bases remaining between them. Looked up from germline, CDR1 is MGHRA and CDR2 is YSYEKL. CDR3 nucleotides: TGCGCCAGCAGCCAAGATCGGGGGGGCAACTATGGCTACACCTTC. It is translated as CASSQDRGGNYGYTF.

CDR3 loop: CSASDGTSGSYEQYF. For the CDR3, the DNA is TGCAGTGCTAGCGACGGGACTAGCGGTTCCTACGAGCAGTACTTC. This chain connects TRBV20-1 to TRBJ2-7, with TRBD2 matching over 11 bases. The CDR3 is 15 residues long. V lost 3 bases, J lost 1 base, and 5 bases stayed unmatched. Germline CDR1 DFQATT, CDR2 SNEGSKA (reference sequence).

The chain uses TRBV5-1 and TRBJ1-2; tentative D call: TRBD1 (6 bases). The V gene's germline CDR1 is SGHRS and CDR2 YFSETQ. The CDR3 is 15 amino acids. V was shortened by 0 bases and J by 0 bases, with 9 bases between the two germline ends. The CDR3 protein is CASSLVGTPNYGYTF. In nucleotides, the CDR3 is TGCGCCAGCAGCTTGGTCGGGACACCTAACTATGGCTACACCTTC.

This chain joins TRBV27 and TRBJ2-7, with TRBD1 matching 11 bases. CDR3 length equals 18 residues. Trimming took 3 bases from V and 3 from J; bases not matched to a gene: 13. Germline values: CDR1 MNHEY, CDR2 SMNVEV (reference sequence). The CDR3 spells CASSFSPPSGTGGYEQYF. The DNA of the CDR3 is TGTGCCAGCAGTTTCTCCCCCCCATCGGGGACAGGGGGCTACGAGCAGTACTTC.

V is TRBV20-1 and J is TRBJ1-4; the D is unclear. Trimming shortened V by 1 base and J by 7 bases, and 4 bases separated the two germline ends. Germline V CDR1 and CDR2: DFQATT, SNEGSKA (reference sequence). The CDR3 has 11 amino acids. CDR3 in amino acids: CSARGREKLFF. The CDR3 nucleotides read TGCAGTGCTAGAGGTCGTGAAAAACTGTTTTTT.

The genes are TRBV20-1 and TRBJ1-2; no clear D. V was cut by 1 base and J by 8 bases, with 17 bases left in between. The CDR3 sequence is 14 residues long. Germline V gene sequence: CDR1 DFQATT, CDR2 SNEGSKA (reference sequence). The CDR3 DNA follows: TGCAGTGCTAGAGTAATCGGGATGGGAGGCGGCTACACCTTC. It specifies CSARVIGMGGGYTF.

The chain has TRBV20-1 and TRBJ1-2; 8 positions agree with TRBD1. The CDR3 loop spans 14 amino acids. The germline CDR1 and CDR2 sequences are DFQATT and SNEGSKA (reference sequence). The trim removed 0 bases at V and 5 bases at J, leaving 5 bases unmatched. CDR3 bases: TGCAGTGCTAGAGATCACAGGGGGGGATATGGCTACACCTTC. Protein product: CSARDHRGGYGYTF.

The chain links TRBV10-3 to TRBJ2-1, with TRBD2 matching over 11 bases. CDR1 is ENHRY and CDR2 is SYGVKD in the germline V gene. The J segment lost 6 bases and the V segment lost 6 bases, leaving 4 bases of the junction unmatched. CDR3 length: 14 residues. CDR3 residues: CAISVAGGGNEQFF. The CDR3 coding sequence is TGTGCCATCAGCGTAGCGGGGGGGGGCAATGAGCAGTTCTTC.

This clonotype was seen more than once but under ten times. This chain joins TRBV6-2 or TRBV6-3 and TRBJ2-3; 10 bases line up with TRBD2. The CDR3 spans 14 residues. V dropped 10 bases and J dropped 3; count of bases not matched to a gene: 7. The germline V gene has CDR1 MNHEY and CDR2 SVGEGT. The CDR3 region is CAIQASGRTDTQYF. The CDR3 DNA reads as TGTGCCATTCAGGCTAGCGGGAGAACAGATACGCAGTATTTT.

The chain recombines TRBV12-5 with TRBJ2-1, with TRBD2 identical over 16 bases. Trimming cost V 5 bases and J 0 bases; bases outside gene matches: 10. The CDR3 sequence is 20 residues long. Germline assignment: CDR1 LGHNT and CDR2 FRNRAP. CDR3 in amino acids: CASGPEGLAGGTRSYNEQFF. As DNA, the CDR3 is TGTGCTAGTGGTCCCGAGGGACTAGCGGGAGGGACTCGCTCCTACAATGAGCAGTTCTTC.

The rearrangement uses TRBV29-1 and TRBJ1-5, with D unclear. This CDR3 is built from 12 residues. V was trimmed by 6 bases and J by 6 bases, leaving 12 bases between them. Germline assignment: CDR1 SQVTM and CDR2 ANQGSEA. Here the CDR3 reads CSVREEGQPQHF. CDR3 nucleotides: TGCAGCGTGAGAGAAGAGGGTCAGCCCCAGCATTTT.

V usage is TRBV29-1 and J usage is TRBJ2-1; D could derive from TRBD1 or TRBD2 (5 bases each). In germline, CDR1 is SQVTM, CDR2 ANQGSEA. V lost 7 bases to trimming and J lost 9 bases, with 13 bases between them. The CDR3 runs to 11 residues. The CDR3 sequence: CSGKRDAEQFF. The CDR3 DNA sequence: TGCAGCGGCAAACGGGACGCTGAGCAGTTCTTC.

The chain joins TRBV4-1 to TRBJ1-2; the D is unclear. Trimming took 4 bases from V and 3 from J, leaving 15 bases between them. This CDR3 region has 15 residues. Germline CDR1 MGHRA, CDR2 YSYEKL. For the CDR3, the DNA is TGCGCCAGCAGCCCCCTTCAAGGCAAAGACTATGGCTACACCTTC. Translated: CASSPLQGKDYGYTF.

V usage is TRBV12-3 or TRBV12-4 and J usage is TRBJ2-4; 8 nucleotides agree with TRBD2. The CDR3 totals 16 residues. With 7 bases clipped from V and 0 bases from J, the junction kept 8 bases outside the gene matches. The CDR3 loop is CASTPSGGLAKNIQYF. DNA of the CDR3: TGTGCCAGCACTCCCAGCGGGGGTCTAGCCAAAAACATTCAGTACTTC.

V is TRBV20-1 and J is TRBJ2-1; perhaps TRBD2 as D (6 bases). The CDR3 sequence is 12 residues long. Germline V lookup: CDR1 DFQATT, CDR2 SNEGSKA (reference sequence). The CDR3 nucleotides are TGCAATGGAAGCGGAGGGGACAATGAGCAGTTCTTC. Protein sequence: CNGSGGDNEQFF.

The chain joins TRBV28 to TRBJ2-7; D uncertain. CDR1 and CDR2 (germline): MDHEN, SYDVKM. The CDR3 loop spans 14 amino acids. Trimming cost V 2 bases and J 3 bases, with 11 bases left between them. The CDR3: CASSLGGFLYEQYF. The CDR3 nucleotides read TGTGCCAGCAGTTTAGGTGGCTTCCTCTACGAGCAGTACTTC.

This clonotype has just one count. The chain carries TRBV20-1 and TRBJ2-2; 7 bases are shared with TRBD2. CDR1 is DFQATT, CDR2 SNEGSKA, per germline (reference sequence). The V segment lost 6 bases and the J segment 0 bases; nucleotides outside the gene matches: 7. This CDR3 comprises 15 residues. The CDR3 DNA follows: TGCAGTGCCCCTGCGAGCGGGACGAACACCGGGGAGCTGTTTTTT. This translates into CSAPASGTNTGELFF.

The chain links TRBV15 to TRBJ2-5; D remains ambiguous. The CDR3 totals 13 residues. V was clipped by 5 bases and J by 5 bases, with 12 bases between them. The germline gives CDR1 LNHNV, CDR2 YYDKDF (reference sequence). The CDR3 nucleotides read TGTGCCACCAGCTCCGGCGGTGCGGAGACCCAGTACTTC. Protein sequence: CATSSGGAETQYF. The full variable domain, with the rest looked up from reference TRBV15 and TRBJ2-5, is DAMVIQNPRYQVTQFGKPVTLSCSQTLNHNVMYWYQQKSSQAPKLLFHYYDKDFNNEADTPDNFQSRRPNTSFCFLDIRSPGLGDTAMYLCATSSGGAETQYFGPGTRLLVL.